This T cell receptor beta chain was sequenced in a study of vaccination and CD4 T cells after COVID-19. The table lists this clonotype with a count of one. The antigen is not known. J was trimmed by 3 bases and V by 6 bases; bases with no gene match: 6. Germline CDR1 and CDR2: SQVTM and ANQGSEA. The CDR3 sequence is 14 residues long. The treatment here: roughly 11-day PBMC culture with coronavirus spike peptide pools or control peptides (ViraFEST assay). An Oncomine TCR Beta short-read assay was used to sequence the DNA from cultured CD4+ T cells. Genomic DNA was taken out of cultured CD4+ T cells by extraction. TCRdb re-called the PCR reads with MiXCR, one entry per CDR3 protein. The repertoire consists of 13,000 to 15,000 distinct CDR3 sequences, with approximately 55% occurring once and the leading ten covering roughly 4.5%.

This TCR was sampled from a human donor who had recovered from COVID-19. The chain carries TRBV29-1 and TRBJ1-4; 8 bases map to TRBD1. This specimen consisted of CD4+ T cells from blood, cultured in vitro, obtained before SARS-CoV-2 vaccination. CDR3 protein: CSVTGQGANEKLFF. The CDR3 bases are TGCAGCGTCACTGGACAGGGTGCTAATGAAAAACTGTTTTTT.